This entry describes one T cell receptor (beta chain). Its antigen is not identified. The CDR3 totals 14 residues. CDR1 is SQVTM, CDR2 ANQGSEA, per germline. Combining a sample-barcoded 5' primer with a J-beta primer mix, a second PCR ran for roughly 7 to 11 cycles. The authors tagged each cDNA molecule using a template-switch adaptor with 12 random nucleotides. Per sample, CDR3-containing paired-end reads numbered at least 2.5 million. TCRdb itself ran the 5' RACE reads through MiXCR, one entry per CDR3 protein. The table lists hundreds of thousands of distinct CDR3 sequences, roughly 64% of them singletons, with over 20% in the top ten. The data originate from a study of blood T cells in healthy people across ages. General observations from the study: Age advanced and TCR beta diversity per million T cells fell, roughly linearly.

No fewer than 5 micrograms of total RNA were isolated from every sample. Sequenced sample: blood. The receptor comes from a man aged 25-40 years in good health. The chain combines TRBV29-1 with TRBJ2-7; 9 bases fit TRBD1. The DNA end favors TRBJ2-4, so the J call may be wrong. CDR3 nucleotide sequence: TGCAGCGTTGGGGTGACAGGGGGGGAATACATTCAGTACTTC. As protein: CSVGVTGGEYIQYF.